This TCR beta chain comes out of a study of long-term antiretroviral therapy in people with HIV (dated by TCRdb to the early 2020s). Context from the whole study: Collection of the earliest samples took place about a decade ahead of the 2015 WHO recommendation for immediate ART, at a time when ART was typically delayed until CD4 counts fell. A retrospective serial study tested whether ART initiation and durable HIV suppression were associated with changes in peripheral blood TRB repertoire composition and diversity. Eleven of the 30 participants with HIV were female. No cross-contamination during QIAcube processing was shown when test extractions of a monoclonal T-cell line were performed alongside over 25 polyclonal samples. From 30 to 35 adults with confirmed HIV infection, the cohort provided some 200 cryopreserved PBMC samples, gathered serially across a mean of approximately six years (range 1-12).

The paper as a whole reports these results and caveats: Starting ART was linked to a significant rise in TRB diversity, yet even with long-term ART the diversity remained significantly lower than in transplant donor controls. Because pre-ART samples had limited cell numbers, profiling was done on unsorted PBMC rather than on sorted CD4+ and CD8+ T cells. Inferences about post-ART repertoire changes are limited because no data were available on ART adherence, viral resistance or therapy changes. The samples span the years 2004 to 2017, and the ART regimens used may be less effective than current regimens. Owing to limited PBMC availability, only the TCR beta chain was sequenced, without alpha chain pairing. At every time point, the repertoire was dominated by expanded TRB clones first identified before ART initiation, although this dominance fluctuated and, in many PLHIV, declined after ART. Compared with controls, HIV repertoires had narrower CDR3 length ranges, and the network structure pointed to an antigen-experienced repertoire that shifted only slightly toward naive after ART.

Note on this clone: Its antigen is currently not known. No quality values exist for individual bases; no much larger clone is one base distant.

V drops 3 bases and J drops 2 bases, leaving 11 bases in between. CDR3 length: 15 amino acids, cysteine to phenylalanine. The CDR3 DNA has 45 bases and is translated from base 1. The germline V gene supplies CDR1 ENHRY and CDR2 SYGVKD. Inclusion was restricted to participants for whom at least one PBMC sample before ART initiation and at least two post-ART samples were available. Every participant with HIV received treatment in the United States of America. Before DNA extraction, cryopreserved samples containing about 1-10 million PBMC were thawed and washed. At the time of the earliest PBMC sample for each participant with HIV, ages ranged from 23 to 54 years. Each participant contributed PBMC samples from 1-4 timepoints before ART initiation and 2-8 timepoints after ART initiation, with a median of 7 samples. For every participant, serial HIV viral load, CD4+ T-cell count, ART history and demographic data were obtained. Genomic DNA was extracted from unsorted PBMC with a Qiagen kit on a QIAcube, processed in batches of 12 samples.

Sequencing of the TRB variable region was done with the immunoSEQ hsTCRB v3.0 assay at survey level resolution. The targeted TRB sequencing depth was roughly 35,000-50,000 T-cell genomes per sample. An Illumina MiSeq with a v3 150-cycle kit was used to sequence the pooled TRB libraries. From the authors' description of their analysis: Repertoire analysis was performed in R inside a reproducible Nextflow workflow that covered QC, data transformation and analysis. LymphoSeq2, an R package for exploring AIRR-Seq data, was used to implement custom analyses. After excluding several samples that yielded fewer than 5000 total TRB sequences, approximately 180 HIV repertoires remained for analysis. Among the 180 to 200 HIV repertoires that were kept, 59 were collected before ART initiation and some 130 were collected after ART initiation. Repertoires were downsampled to 5000 TRB nucleotide sequences, and summary statistics were averaged over 100 downsampling iterations. TRB sequences were retained for analysis only if CDR3 regions of at least seven amino acids were present. Two measures captured diversity: a Shannon entropy-derived clonality score and the Gini coefficient. Repertoire networks linked the top 5000 CDR3 amino acid sequences whenever two sequences differed by an edit distance of one. For TRB CDR3 amino acid sequences, GLIPH2 was used to predict antigen specificity groups and MHC restriction. To flag known associations with CMV, EBV, HIV or tissue antigens, CDR3 amino acid sequences were compared against VDJdb and McPAS-TCR. Pre-ART, post-ART and control groups were compared with Wilcoxon signed-rank tests and Holm-Bonferroni correction. TCRdb retrieved this table from immuneACCESS and kept in-frame rearrangements only. Not all clones are present; in checked studies, unresolved V genes account for under half, and no reason is known for the remainder. V and J calls and clone size are given by that table; D and trimming were obtained from the DNA. The sample records about 20,000 clones, around 82% of which are singletons. The ten largest clones represent approximately 11% of the sample.

The TCR originated in a man in his forties with HIV. Sequences were derived from unsorted PBMCs, sampled less than 2.5 years after starting antiretroviral therapy. The chain is encoded by TRBV10-3 joined to TRBJ2-1; TRBD2 is perhaps the D gene, given 5 matching bases. The nucleotides are TGTGCCATCAGTGACCCGGGATTAGCCTACAATGAGCAGTTCTTC. It specifies CAISDPGLAYNEQFF.